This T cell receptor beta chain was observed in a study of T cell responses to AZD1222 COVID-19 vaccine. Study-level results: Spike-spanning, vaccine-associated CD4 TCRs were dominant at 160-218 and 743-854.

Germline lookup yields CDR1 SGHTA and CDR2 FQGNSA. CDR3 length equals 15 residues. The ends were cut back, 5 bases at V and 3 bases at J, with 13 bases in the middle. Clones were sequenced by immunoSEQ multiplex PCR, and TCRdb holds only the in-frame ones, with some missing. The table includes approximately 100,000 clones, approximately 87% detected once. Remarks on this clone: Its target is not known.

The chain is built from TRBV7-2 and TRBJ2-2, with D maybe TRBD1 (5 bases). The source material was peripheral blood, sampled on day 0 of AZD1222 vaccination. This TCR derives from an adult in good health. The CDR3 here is CASSQTTGYTGELFF. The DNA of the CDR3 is TGTGCCAGCAGCCAAACAACAGGTTACACCGGGGAGCTGTTTTTT.